The 4 T cell receptor beta chains given below trace back to one sample, sequenced in a study of radiotherapy plus CTLA-4 blockade in lung cancer. TCRdb's table, derived via immunoSEQ multiplex PCR, lists solely in-frame clones and lacks some. The sample has around 45,000 clones; around 76% are singletons. This specimen was peripheral blood, taken from a patient treated with radiotherapy plus ipilimumab. The receptors were gathered from a human donor with non-small cell lung cancer who had stable disease on radiotherapy plus ipilimumab.

The rearrangement links TRBV29-1 to TRBJ2-1; D is perhaps TRBD2 (6 bases). This CDR3 has 16 residues. Germline V gives CDR1 SQVTM, CDR2 ANQGSEA. V was shortened by 4 bases and J by 2 bases, with 18 bases between the two germline ends. The CDR3 protein is CSVAPVGGGPYNEQFF. Here the CDR3 DNA reads TGCAGCGTTGCCCCCGTCGGGGGAGGTCCCTACAATGAGCAGTTCTTC.

This clone was seen a handful of times. This chain joins TRBV7-9 and TRBJ1-5; D not certain. The V gene's germline CDR1 is SEHNR and CDR2 FQNEAQ (reference sequence). The germline V and J ends were trimmed by 1 base and 3 bases, with 10 bases remaining between them. The CDR3 covers 15 residues. This chain's CDR3 is CASSLEKDPNQPQHF. The CDR3 DNA reads as TGTGCCAGCAGCTTAGAAAAGGACCCCAATCAGCCCCAGCATTTT. The full variable domain, completed using reference TRBV7-9 and TRBJ1-5, is DTGVSQNPRHKITKRGQNVTFRCDPISEHNRLYWYRQTLGQGPEFLTYFQNEAQLEKSRLLSDRFSAERPKGSFSTLEIQRTEQGDSAMYLCASSLEKDPNQPQHFGDGTRLSIL.

V gene TRBV19 combines with J gene TRBJ2-7; the D gene is possibly TRBD2 (5 bases). Germline-derived CDR1 and CDR2 are LNHDA and SQIVND (reference sequence). This CDR3 contains 14 residues. The ends were cut back, 1 base at V and 7 bases at J, with 14 bases in the middle. The CDR3 loop reads CASSIGLANGEQYF. The CDR3 nucleotides are TGTGCCAGTAGTATAGGGTTAGCGAATGGAGAGCAGTACTTC.

The rearrangement uses TRBV7-9 and TRBJ1-2; 8 nucleotides agree with TRBD1. The V segment lost 5 bases and the J segment 7 bases; nucleotides outside the gene matches: 12. The CDR3 totals 15 residues. Germline CDR1 SEHNR, CDR2 FQNEAQ (reference sequence). In DNA form, the CDR3 reads TGTGCCAGCAGCCTCCCTGTGGGACAGGCCCTTGGCTACACCTTC. Amino acid sequence: CASSLPVGQALGYTF.